The 30 T cell receptor beta chains listed next were all sequenced from one sample in a study of T-cell reconstitution after alpha-beta-depleted transplantation in children. A TCRbeta library incorporating unique molecular identifiers was prepared. TCRdb independently ran MiXCR on the PCR reads; one entry per CDR3 protein. This sample has fewer than 700,000 distinct CDR3 sequences; 10% to 15% occur once, and the top ten carry about 2.2%. Source: PBMCs, mostly from graft donor cells, taken 360 days after TCRalphabeta/CD19-depleted stem cell transplant. These receptors all stem from a male patient under 18 who had a stem cell transplant for acute myeloid leukemia, so the T cells may come from the graft donor.

This clonotype was seen ten or more times. The V and J genes are TRBV7-2 and TRBJ1-1; the D is unclear. The CDR3 sequence is 15 residues long. V was clipped by 1 base and J by 1 base, with 10 bases between them. Germline CDR1 and CDR2: SGHTA and FQGNSA. This CDR3 is CASSLEYLRNTEAFF. Here the CDR3 DNA reads TGTGCCAGCAGCTTAGAATATTTGCGGAACACTGAAGCTTTCTTT.

This clonotype was counted many times. The chain carries TRBV12-3 or TRBV12-4 and TRBJ2-7; the D gene is possibly TRBD2 (6 bases). Trimming pared 6 bases from V and 9 bases from J, leaving 12 bases between. CDR3 size: 11 residues. This chain's CDR3 is CASRLAGSQYF. CDR3 in DNA: TGTGCCAGCAGACTTGCGGGGTCGCAGTACTTC.

This clonotype was recorded at least ten times. The genes are TRBV7-3 and TRBJ2-1; no clear D. The CDR3 has 14 amino acids. V lost 5 bases and J 0 bases, leaving 8 bases between the germline ends. Germline CDR1 and CDR2: SGHTA and FQGTGA. CDR3 sequence reads: CASSLYSSYNEQFF. CDR3 sequence (DNA): TGTGCCAGCAGCCTATATAGCTCCTACAATGAGCAGTTCTTC.

This clonotype was seen a few times. The chain couples TRBV9 to TRBJ2-2, with 8 positions matching TRBD2. V was clipped by 0 bases and J by 4 bases; unmatched bases: 2. CDR3 length: 15 amino acids. Germline CDR1 is SGDLS and CDR2 is YYNGEE. The CDR3 sequence: CASSVEAGVTGELFF. The CDR3 DNA reads as TGTGCCAGCAGCGTAGAAGCGGGAGTCACCGGGGAGCTGTTTTTT.

This rearrangement joins TRBV9 to TRBJ2-1, with D perhaps TRBD2 (5 bases). Per the germline V gene, CDR1 is SGDLS and CDR2 is YYNGEE. CDR3 size: 16 residues. Trimming left V 0 bases short and J 0 bases short, with 10 bases between. The CDR3 here is CASSVGSGSSYNEQFF. The CDR3 DNA reads TGTGCCAGCAGCGTAGGCAGCGGTAGCTCCTACAATGAGCAGTTCTTC.

V is TRBV28 and J is TRBJ2-1; 9 bases agree with TRBD2. The junction had 7 bases not matched to a gene; V was cut back by 3 bases and J by 16 bases. Germline lookup yields CDR1 MDHEN and CDR2 SYDVKM. This CDR3 region has 12 residues. The CDR3 DNA sequence: TGTGCCAGCAGTTTGGCGGGAGGGCCTATTTTCTTC. Amino acid sequence: CASSLAGGPIFF.

This clonotype was observed once. The rearrangement uses TRBV4-3 and TRBJ1-1; D is unclear. The germline V gene encodes CDR1 LGHNA and CDR2 YSLEER. CDR3 length: 17 residues. V dropped 0 bases and J dropped 0 bases, with 14 bases sitting between them. The CDR3 spells CASSQDSGYGVNTEAFF. The DNA of the CDR3 is TGCGCCAGCAGCCAAGACTCGGGGTACGGAGTGAACACTGAAGCTTTCTTT.

The V call is TRBV28, the J call TRBJ2-2; no firm D call. Trimming pared 8 bases from V and 4 bases from J, leaving 8 bases between. This CDR3 is built from 12 residues. The germline gives CDR1 MDHEN, CDR2 SYDVKM. CDR3 sequence (DNA): TGTGCCAGCGGGCTCTTCACCGGGGAGCTGTTTTTT. It is translated as CASGLFTGELFF.

The chain carries TRBV7-8 and TRBJ2-3; 9 bases agree with TRBD2. J was trimmed by 6 bases and V by 5 bases; bases with no gene match: 6. The length of the CDR3 is 14 residues. Germline V gene data show CDR1 as SGHVS and CDR2 as FQNEAQ. The CDR3 loop reads CASSRGLAFDTQYF. In nucleotides, the CDR3 is TGTGCCAGCAGCCGGGGACTAGCATTCGATACGCAGTATTTT. Variable domain in full (rest from reference TRBV7-8 and TRBJ2-3): GAGVSQSPRYKVAKRGQDVALRCDPISGHVSLFWYQQALGQGPEFLTYFQNEAQLDKSGLPSDRFFAERPEGSVSTLKIQRTQQEDSAVYLCASSRGLAFDTQYFGPGTRLTVL.

The table lists this clonotype with many counts. V is TRBV7-2 and J is TRBJ2-7; 7 bases map to TRBD2. The CDR3 covers 15 residues. Germline V gives CDR1 SGHTA, CDR2 FQGNSA. V gave up 5 bases and J gave up 2 bases; unmatched junction bases: 9. The CDR3 region is CASSPELASPYEQYF. The CDR3 bases are TGTGCCAGCAGCCCTGAACTAGCGTCACCCTACGAGCAGTACTTC.

The V call is TRBV2, the J call TRBJ2-7, with TRBD2 as a possible D gene (5 bases). The germline gives CDR1 SNHLY, CDR2 FYNNEI. The ends were cut back, 4 bases at V and 3 bases at J, with 16 bases in the middle. CDR3 length equals 15 residues. CDR3 loop: CASSVVQFGSYEQYF. The CDR3 DNA reads TGTGCCAGCAGTGTCGTCCAGTTTGGGAGCTACGAGCAGTACTTC.

This clonotype was detected ten times or more. This rearrangement joins TRBV29-1 to TRBJ2-7; D is possibly TRBD1 (5 bases). There are 14 residues in the CDR3. V lost 1 base and J lost 5, with 15 bases in between. The germline V gene encodes CDR1 SQVTM and CDR2 ANQGSEA. The CDR3 DNA follows: TGCAGCGTTGAAGCGGCAGGGAAAGTCCACGAGCAGTACTTC. It encodes CSVEAAGKVHEQYF.

The rearrangement joins TRBV7-2 to TRBJ2-7, with TRBD1 matching over 8 bases. The V segment lost 3 bases and the J segment 7 bases; nucleotides outside the gene matches: 8. The CDR3 length is 14 residues. Germline V gene lookup returns CDR1 SGHTA and CDR2 FQGNSA. The CDR3: CASSFRDRPGEQYF. CDR3 bases: TGTGCCAGCAGCTTCCGGGACAGGCCCGGTGAGCAGTACTTC.

The V gene is TRBV5-1, the J gene TRBJ2-2, with D tentatively TRBD1 or TRBD2 (5 bases each). V was cut by 6 bases and J by 5 bases, with 23 bases left in between. From germline, CDR1 is SGHRS and CDR2 YFSETQ. The CDR3 spans 17 residues. Here the CDR3 reads CASTPDMRGVKTGELFF. The CDR3 DNA follows: TGCGCCAGCACCCCCGATATGAGAGGGGTCAAAACCGGGGAGCTGTTTTTT.

A few counts support this clonotype. The chain links TRBV11-2 to TRBJ2-2; a possible D gene is TRBD2 (6 bases). Trimming cost V 1 base and J 4 bases, with 10 bases left between them. From germline, CDR1 is SGHAT and CDR2 FQNNGV. CDR3 length equals 15 residues. The CDR3 sequence is CASSLAGVLTGELFF. As DNA, the CDR3 is TGTGCCAGCAGCTTAGCGGGAGTCCTCACCGGGGAGCTGTTTTTT.

The J gene is TRBJ2-3, the V gene TRBV20-1; TRBD2 aligns across 8 bases. CDR1 is DFQATT, CDR2 SNEGSKA, per germline (reference sequence). The CDR3 covers 15 residues. V lost 5 bases, J lost 0 bases, and 7 bases stayed unmatched. CDR3 in amino acids: CSASHSGTSTDTQYF. CDR3 nucleotide sequence: TGCAGTGCTTCCCATAGCGGGACCAGCACAGATACGCAGTATTTT.

This clonotype came up a few times. This chain joins TRBV19 and TRBJ2-1, with D tentatively TRBD1 (5 bases). Germline V gives CDR1 LNHDA, CDR2 SQIVND (reference sequence). The V end was cut by 1 base, the J end by 4 bases, with 11 bases between. There are 15 residues in the CDR3. The CDR3 protein is CASSIAISGYNEQFF. The CDR3, as DNA: TGTGCCAGTAGTATAGCTATATCAGGGTACAATGAGCAGTTCTTC.

This clonotype was observed a few times. This chain uses TRBV12-3 or TRBV12-4 with TRBJ2-1; 8 bases fit TRBD2. The CDR3 covers 17 residues. With V trimmed by 1 base and J by 4 bases, 9 bases remained unmatched. This chain's CDR3 is CASSLGPPSGFYNEQFF. CDR3 nucleotide sequence: TGTGCCAGCAGTTTAGGCCCTCCTAGCGGGTTTTACAATGAGCAGTTCTTC.

This clonotype was counted once. The V call is TRBV7-6, the J call TRBJ2-7, with 8 nucleotides matching TRBD1. The CDR3 has 17 residues. V was clipped by 1 base and J by 0 bases; unmatched bases: 8. CDR1 and CDR2 from the germline V gene are SGHVS and FNYEAQ. The CDR3 DNA follows: TGTGCCAGCAGCTTAGGAGGCGGGACAGGTATCTCCTACGAGCAGTACTTC. This codes for CASSLGGGTGISYEQYF.

The chain couples TRBV2 to TRBJ2-5; 7 nucleotides align to TRBD2. The V and J ends lost 8 bases and 2 bases, in that order; junction bases with no gene match: 8. Germline lookup yields CDR1 SNHLY and CDR2 FYNNEI. The CDR3 runs to 14 residues. CDR3 sequence (DNA): TGTGCCAGCCTAGAACGGGGACTACAAGAGACCCAGTACTTC. Its protein is CASLERGLQETQYF.

This clonotype was observed a few times. V usage is TRBV29-1 and J usage is TRBJ2-5; a possible D gene is TRBD2 (5 bases). The CDR3 is 14 amino acids. Germline V gene lookup returns CDR1 SQVTM and CDR2 ANQGSEA. Deletions cut 4 bases from V and 2 bases from J, with 14 bases between. The chain's CDR3 is CSVGFGGKQETQYF. The CDR3 region has the DNA TGCAGCGTTGGGTTTGGAGGTAAACAAGAGACCCAGTACTTC.

This chain links TRBV14 with TRBJ2-1, with D possibly TRBD2 on 5 matching bases. Germline V lookup: CDR1 SGHDN, CDR2 FVKESK. The CDR3 totals 15 residues. V shed 6 bases and J shed 4 bases, with 16 bases lying between them. The CDR3 DNA follows: TGTGCCAGCAGTCCGTTTGGAGCGGCTTACAATGAGCAGTTCTTC. This encodes CASSPFGAAYNEQFF. Variable domain in full (rest from reference TRBV14 and TRBJ2-1): EAGVTQFPSHSVIEKGQTVTLRCDPISGHDNLYWYRRVMGKEIKFLLHFVKESKQDESGMPNNRFLAERTGGTYSTLKVQPAELEDSGVYFCASSPFGAAYNEQFFGPGTRLTVL.

There are many counts of this clonotype. The chain carries TRBV27 and TRBJ2-4; D is unclear. The CDR3 consists of 14 residues. V was cut by 0 bases and J by 1 base, with 4 bases left in between. Germline V lookup: CDR1 MNHEY, CDR2 SMNVEV (reference sequence). CDR3 bases: TGTGCCAGCAGTTTATCCAGGGCCAAAAACATTCAGTACTTC. The encoded protein is CASSLSRAKNIQYF.

This clonotype was seen ten or more times. This chain joins TRBV12-3 or TRBV12-4 and TRBJ2-6; D may be TRBD2 (6 bases). The CDR3 runs 17 residues. The ends were cut back, 2 bases at V and 0 bases at J, with 11 bases in the middle. The CDR3 is CASSLNLANSGANVLTF. CDR3 coding DNA: TGTGCCAGCAGTTTAAATCTAGCGAACTCTGGGGCCAACGTCCTGACTTTC.

CDR3: CATSGQGGYNSPLHF. The DNA for the CDR3 is TGTGCCACCAGCGGACAGGGAGGGTACAATTCACCCCTCCACTTT. J is TRBJ1-6 and V is TRBV15; 8 bases map to TRBD1. Germline V gives CDR1 LNHNV, CDR2 YYDKDF (reference sequence). The length of the CDR3 is 15 residues. With 5 bases clipped from V and 7 bases from J, the junction kept 7 bases outside the gene matches.

In this sample, this clonotype turned up many times. The chain carries TRBV18 and TRBJ2-2; 14 positions agree with TRBD2. Germline V CDR1 and CDR2: KGHSH, LQKENI. V dropped 5 bases and J dropped 5; count of bases not matched to a gene: 4. This CDR3 has 16 residues. The DNA for the CDR3 is TGTGCCAGCTCATCGGGACTAGCGGGAGAAACCGGGGAGCTGTTTTTT. Its translation is CASSSGLAGETGELFF.

Many counts were recorded for this clonotype. The V and J genes are TRBV20-1 and TRBJ2-1, with 8 bases lining up with TRBD2. After removal of 2 bases from V and 9 bases from J, the junction contained 12 bases not matched to a gene. The CDR3 loop spans 15 amino acids. CDR1 and CDR2 (germline): DFQATT, SNEGSKA (reference sequence). CDR3 sequence: CSARRMGGRPTEQFF. CDR3 nucleotide sequence: TGCAGTGCTAGAAGGATGGGCGGGAGGCCAACTGAGCAGTTCTTC.

This clonotype was seen at least ten times. The CDR3 sequence: CASSLIGGNSPLHF. CDR3 nucleotide sequence: TGTGCCAGCAGCCTAATCGGTGGTAATTCACCCCTCCACTTT. The chain is built from TRBV7-2 and TRBJ1-6; D remains unclear. Germline loops: CDR1 SGHTA, CDR2 FQGNSA. The CDR3 has 14 residues. With 5 bases removed from V and 6 bases from J, the gap between germline ends came to 11 bases.

The chain recombines TRBV20-1 with TRBJ2-3; no clear D. Trimming shortened V by 8 bases and J by 6 bases, and 6 bases separated the two germline ends. CDR1 and CDR2 from the germline V gene are DFQATT and SNEGSKA (reference sequence). CDR3 length: 9 amino acids. The CDR3 sequence is CSTGDTQYF. The CDR3 DNA follows: TGCAGTACTGGGGATACGCAGTATTTT.

V is TRBV20-1 and J is TRBJ2-1; D possibly corresponds to TRBD2 (5 bases). Trimming stripped 5 bases from V and 10 bases from J, with 18 bases between. In germline, CDR1 is DFQATT, CDR2 SNEGSKA (reference sequence). CDR3 length: 13 amino acids. The CDR3 reads CSAPSSAAAEQFF. In DNA, the CDR3 is TGCAGTGCTCCCAGTTCAGCGGCCGCGGAGCAGTTCTTC.